These T cell receptor beta chains were read from a single sample in a study of T cell repertoires in ileal Crohn's disease. Sequencing used immunoSEQ multiplex PCR; TCRdb keeps in-frame clones, though not all of them. Of 2,600 or so clones listed, 70% to 85% are singletons. Sequencing input: ileal tissue. These receptors were taken from an adult with Crohn's disease. CDR3s include the opening cysteine and the closing phenylalanine or tryptophan. A D gene is named only where the DNA matches it firmly. Size values are once, few and many counts, or a class for expanded clones, and some rows have none.

d_call: -; j_call: TRBJ1-3; v_call: TRBV4-2; clone_size: -; cdr3_nt: TGTGCCAGCAGCCAAAACTTACAGAGCTCTGGAAACACCATATATTTT; cdr3_aa: CASSQNLQSSGNTIYF
d_call: TRBD2; j_call: TRBJ2-1; v_call: TRBV6-1; clone_size: few; cdr3_nt: TGTGCCAGCAGTGTAGGACTAGCGGGGGGGAATGAGCAGTTCTTC; cdr3_aa: CASSVGLAGGNEQFF
d_call: -; j_call: TRBJ2-7; v_call: TRBV12-2; clone_size: once; cdr3_nt: TGTGCAAGTCGCTTACCCCTGACAGTCCGGGCCTACGAGCAGTACTTC; cdr3_aa: CASRLPLTVRAYEQYF
d_call: TRBD1; j_call: TRBJ2-7; v_call: TRBV2; clone_size: -; cdr3_nt: TGTGCCAGCAGACCGGACAGGGAGGCTCGGCACGAGCAGTACTTC; cdr3_aa: CASRPDREARHEQYF
d_call: -; j_call: TRBJ2-7; v_call: TRBV10-3; clone_size: -; cdr3_nt: TGTGCCATCAGTGAGCCAGCGGGTAGTACCTACGAGCAGTACTTC; cdr3_aa: CAISEPAGSTYEQYF
d_call: TRBD2; j_call: TRBJ2-2; v_call: TRBV5-1; clone_size: -; cdr3_nt: TGCGCCAGCAGCTTGACTAGCGGGAGCCGGGAGCTGTTTTTT; cdr3_aa: CASSLTSGSRELFF
d_call: TRBD2; j_call: TRBJ2-1; v_call: TRBV27; clone_size: large; cdr3_nt: TGTGCCAGCTCCCTGGTTAGCGGGTCCTACAATGAGCAGTTCTTC; cdr3_aa: CASSLVSGSYNEQFF
d_call: -; j_call: TRBJ2-4; v_call: TRBV2; clone_size: few; cdr3_nt: TGTGCCAGCAGCGCTATCCCTGTGGAGGGCATTCAGTACTTC; cdr3_aa: CASSAIPVEGIQYF
d_call: -; j_call: TRBJ2-1; v_call: TRBV4-1; clone_size: -; cdr3_nt: TGCGCCAGCAGCCAAGAGAGGGTAACAGGGAATGAGCAGTTCTTC; cdr3_aa: CASSQERVTGNEQFF
d_call: -; j_call: TRBJ2-1; v_call: TRBV10-3; clone_size: -; cdr3_nt: TGTGCCATCAGTGACCCTACCGGGACTTGGTCCTACAATGAGCAGTTCTTC; cdr3_aa: CAISDPTGTWSYNEQFF
d_call: -; j_call: TRBJ1-2; v_call: TRBV7-9; clone_size: large; cdr3_nt: TGTGCCAGCAGCTTAAGTAATTCGGGGGGTCGGTATGGCTACACCTTC; cdr3_aa: CASSLSNSGGRYGYTF
d_call: TRBD1; j_call: TRBJ2-3; v_call: TRBV9; clone_size: -; cdr3_nt: TGTGCCAGCAGCGCAGGACAGGGGATGAATACGCAGTATTTT; cdr3_aa: CASSAGQGMNTQYF
d_call: TRBD2; j_call: TRBJ2-1; v_call: TRBV9; clone_size: -; cdr3_nt: TGTGCCAGCAGCGCACTAGCGGGAGGGACCTACAATGAGCAGTTCTTC; cdr3_aa: CASSALAGGTYNEQFF
d_call: -; j_call: TRBJ2-7; v_call: TRBV6-1; clone_size: -; cdr3_nt: TGTGCCAGCATTTACAGGCAGTTTAACGAGCAGTACTTC; cdr3_aa: CASIYRQFNEQYF
d_call: TRBD1; j_call: TRBJ1-5; v_call: TRBV5-1; clone_size: -; cdr3_nt: TGCGCCAGCAGCTTGGGGGACAGCCAGAATCAGCCCCAGCATTTT; cdr3_aa: CASSLGDSQNQPQHF
d_call: -; j_call: TRBJ1-4; v_call: TRBV18; clone_size: -; cdr3_nt: TGTGCCAGCTCACGCGCGCCTACTAATGAAAAACTGTTTTTT; cdr3_aa: CASSRAPTNEKLFF
d_call: -; j_call: TRBJ1-1; v_call: TRBV14; clone_size: -; cdr3_nt: TGTGCCAGCAGCCAGTCACAGGGAAGAAACACTGAAGCTTTCTTT; cdr3_aa: CASSQSQGRNTEAFF
d_call: TRBD1; j_call: TRBJ1-2; v_call: TRBV4-1; clone_size: few; cdr3_nt: TGCGCCAGCAGCCAGGGGACAGGGGGCGCGGGCTACACCTTC; cdr3_aa: CASSQGTGGAGYTF
d_call: -; j_call: TRBJ1-1; v_call: TRBV9; clone_size: -; cdr3_nt: TGTGCCAGCAGCCCGACAGCAGGGAACACTGAAGCTTTCTTT; cdr3_aa: CASSPTAGNTEAFF
d_call: TRBD2; j_call: TRBJ2-3; v_call: TRBV7-9; clone_size: -; cdr3_nt: TGTGCCAGCAGCCTTAGCCTTGGGAGGGGAACGGGAGATACGCAGTATTTT; cdr3_aa: CASSLSLGRGTGDTQYF
d_call: -; j_call: TRBJ1-5; v_call: TRBV18; clone_size: -; cdr3_nt: TGTGCCAGCTCACCATACCACAGGGAATTACTCCCGCCCCAGCATTTT; cdr3_aa: CASSPYHRELLPPQHF
d_call: -; j_call: TRBJ2-7; v_call: TRBV5-6; clone_size: -; cdr3_nt: TGTGCCAGCAGCTTGTATTTTAGGGGGGAGCAGTACTTC; cdr3_aa: CASSLYFRGEQYF
d_call: -; j_call: TRBJ2-3; v_call: TRBV7-9; clone_size: -; cdr3_nt: TGTGCCAGCAGCTTCCGGGGGGCGTCGGCAGATACGCAGTATTTT; cdr3_aa: CASSFRGASADTQYF
d_call: TRBD1; j_call: TRBJ2-5; v_call: TRBV15; clone_size: few; cdr3_nt: TGTGCCACCAGCAGACTTAGACAGGGGGAGACCCAGTACTTC; cdr3_aa: CATSRLRQGETQYF
d_call: -; j_call: TRBJ1-5; v_call: TRBV9; clone_size: -; cdr3_nt: TGTGCCAGCAGCGTAGCGGGGGGCGATAATCAGCCCCAGCATTTT; cdr3_aa: CASSVAGGDNQPQHF
d_call: TRBD2; j_call: TRBJ2-1; v_call: TRBV7-9; clone_size: -; cdr3_nt: TGTGCCAGCAGCTTATGGACTAGCGGAATGAATGAGCAGTTCTTC; cdr3_aa: CASSLWTSGMNEQFF
d_call: -; j_call: TRBJ1-1; v_call: TRBV18; clone_size: -; cdr3_nt: TGTGCCAGCTCACCAAATGGGGGCGAAGACACTGAAGCTTTCTTT; cdr3_aa: CASSPNGGEDTEAFF
d_call: TRBD1; j_call: TRBJ1-5; v_call: TRBV7-6; clone_size: -; cdr3_nt: TGTGCCAGCAGCCTAAGGACAGGGAGGGCACAGCCCCAGCATTTT; cdr3_aa: CASSLRTGRAQPQHF
d_call: TRBD1; j_call: TRBJ1-5; v_call: TRBV6-1; clone_size: -; cdr3_nt: TGTGCCAGCAGTCCGGACAGGCACCAGCCCCAGCATTTT; cdr3_aa: CASSPDRHQPQHF
d_call: TRBD1; j_call: TRBJ2-1; v_call: TRBV7-9; clone_size: -; cdr3_nt: TGTGCCAGCAGCCCGGGACAGGGCCCATACAATGAGCAGTTCTTC; cdr3_aa: CASSPGQGPYNEQFF
d_call: TRBD2; j_call: TRBJ2-7; v_call: TRBV5-1; clone_size: -; cdr3_nt: TGCGCCAGCAGCTTGACTAGCGGGACCCTGGAGCAGTACTTC; cdr3_aa: CASSLTSGTLEQYF
d_call: TRBD1; j_call: TRBJ1-4; v_call: TRBV5-1; clone_size: -; cdr3_nt: TGCGCCAGCAGCGCCCCCGGACAGGCAAATGAAAAACTGTTTTTT; cdr3_aa: CASSAPGQANEKLFF
d_call: -; j_call: TRBJ2-7; v_call: TRBV6-1; clone_size: few; cdr3_nt: TGTGCCAGCAGTGACGAGGGTTTTGGCGAGCAGTACTTC; cdr3_aa: CASSDEGFGEQYF
d_call: TRBD2; j_call: TRBJ2-7; v_call: TRBV5-1; clone_size: -; cdr3_nt: TGCACCAGCAGCCCGGGACTAGCGGGAGTCGGCGACGAGCAGTACTTC; cdr3_aa: CTSSPGLAGVGDEQYF
d_call: -; j_call: TRBJ2-1; v_call: TRBV7-9; clone_size: -; cdr3_nt: TGTGCCAGCAGCTCCTGGACAATAGGAAGGGGTGAGCAGTTCTTC; cdr3_aa: CASSSWTIGRGEQFF
d_call: TRBD1; j_call: TRBJ1-1; v_call: TRBV5-1; clone_size: -; cdr3_nt: TGCGCCAGCAGCCCGGACAGGGCCACTGAAGCTTTCTTT; cdr3_aa: CASSPDRATEAFF
d_call: TRBD1; j_call: TRBJ2-7; v_call: TRBV12-5; clone_size: once; cdr3_nt: TGTGCTAGTGGTTTGGGACAGGGCCCCTACGAGCAGTACTTC; cdr3_aa: CASGLGQGPYEQYF
d_call: TRBD1; j_call: TRBJ2-1; v_call: TRBV27; clone_size: large; cdr3_nt: TGTGCCAGCAGTTTCGATTTGGGGGACAGGAAATACAATGAGCAGTTCTTC; cdr3_aa: CASSFDLGDRKYNEQFF
d_call: -; j_call: TRBJ1-2; v_call: TRBV5-6; clone_size: -; cdr3_nt: TGTGCCAGCAGCTTGGAAGTCAGGGTTGATGGCTACACCTTC; cdr3_aa: CASSLEVRVDGYTF
d_call: -; j_call: TRBJ2-5; v_call: TRBV19; clone_size: -; cdr3_nt: TGTGCCAGTACCCCTGGCCCAGCCGGGGAGACCCAGTACTTC; cdr3_aa: CASTPGPAGETQYF
d_call: TRBD1; j_call: TRBJ1-1; v_call: TRBV6-1; clone_size: few; cdr3_nt: TGTGCCAGCGCTAGACAGGGGTCGAACACTGAAGCTTTCTTT; cdr3_aa: CASARQGSNTEAFF
d_call: -; j_call: TRBJ1-2; v_call: TRBV6-1; clone_size: -; cdr3_nt: TGTGCCAGCAGTGCGGTTAACAGGGCCCATGGCTACACCTTC; cdr3_aa: CASSAVNRAHGYTF